This TCR beta chain originates from a study of Ad26.COV2.S vaccination and SARS-CoV-2 variants. Concerning this clone: The antigen remains undetermined.

Germline CDR1 is LNHDA and CDR2 is SQIVND (reference sequence). Trimming left V 5 bases short and J 5 bases short, with 19 bases between. The CDR3 loop spans 16 amino acids. General observations from the study: Measurements of TCR breadth and depth may have given underestimates of the total T cell responses. Recipients of either vaccine or placebo displayed similar breadth of non-spike TCRs. It was vaccine recipients, not placebo recipients, who had the higher spike-specific TCR breadth.

The protocol was immunoSEQ multiplex PCR, while the TCRdb copy is restricted to in-frame clones and leaves out a portion. Here the sample spans about 97,000 clones, over 70% being singletons. The material sequenced was peripheral blood, taken after recovery from COVID-19. The rearrangement links TRBV19 to TRBJ1-5; no firm D call. This TCR came from a human donor who had recovered from COVID-19. CDR3 region: CASSAPRESVHQPQHF. The CDR3, as DNA: TGTGCCAGTAGTGCACCTCGGGAAAGTGTCCATCAGCCCCAGCATTTT.